The entry that follows covers one T cell receptor beta chain sequence. MiXCR was run by TCRdb on the RT-PCR reads, yielding one entry per CDR3 protein. The table records more than 600,000 distinct CDR3 sequences, around 14% of them present only once. J lost 12 bases, V lost 1 base, and 3 bases had no gene match. CDR1 and CDR2 from the germline V gene are SEHNR and FQNEAQ (reference sequence). There are 12 residues in the CDR3. Material for sequencing was memory CD4+ T cells from blood. The V gene is TRBV7-9, the J gene TRBJ2-7, with 10 bases aligning to TRBD1. This receptor was obtained from a female donor in good health, serving as a healthy control. CDR3 bases: TGTGCCAGCAGCTTAGATCGGGACAGGGGGTACTTC. Residues: CASSLDRDRGYF.